Each of the 28 T cell receptor beta chains below was sequenced from the same sample in a study of blood T cell repertoires in COVID-19. Generated by immunoSEQ multiplex PCR, the TCRdb table keeps only in-frame clones and is missing some. The sample lists around 46,000 clones, approximately 90% occurring once. The material sequenced was peripheral blood. The receptors here all came from a man aged 35 to 55 with active COVID-19.

The chain combines TRBV29-1 with TRBJ1-3; 8 bases match TRBD1. The CDR3 consists of 13 residues. V was pared by 6 bases and J by 4 bases, with 5 bases of the junction left unmatched. Germline CDR1 SQVTM, CDR2 ANQGSEA. This CDR3 is CSVVTGGGNTIYF. The CDR3 DNA reads as TGCAGCGTGGTTACAGGGGGAGGAAACACCATATATTTT.

This clone was picked up one time. This chain connects TRBV27 to TRBJ1-5, with TRBD1 as a possible D gene (6 bases). Trimming removed 6 bases at V and 2 bases at J, with 14 bases between. Per germline, CDR1 MNHEY and CDR2 SMNVEV (reference sequence). This CDR3 has 15 amino acids. DNA for the CDR3: TGTGCCAGCAGGCCTATGGGGGCGGGCAATCAGCCCCAGCATTTT. Translation: CASRPMGAGNQPQHF.

This clone was detected once. The V gene is TRBV11-2, the J gene TRBJ2-7; 9 bases align to TRBD2. Trimming removed 6 bases from V and 2 bases from J; junction bases left unmatched: 8. The CDR3 length is 15 residues. Germline CDR1 and CDR2: SGHAT and FQNNGV. DNA for the CDR3: TGTGCCAGCAGTTCCACGCGGGAGGGTCCCTACGAGCAGTACTTC. Translating it yields CASSSTREGPYEQYF.

The gene calls are TRBV7-6 and TRBJ2-7, with 7 bases aligning to TRBD2. The CDR3 has 18 amino acids. Trimming took 4 bases from V and 3 from J; bases not matched to a gene: 18. The germline V gene encodes CDR1 SGHVS and CDR2 FNYEAQ. The CDR3 reads CASSSSHSLAGRVYEQYF. The CDR3 DNA sequence: TGTGCCAGCAGCTCTAGCCACTCCTTAGCGGGTCGGGTCTACGAGCAGTACTTC. Together with reference TRBV7-6 and TRBJ2-7, the CDR3 gives the full variable domain: GAGVSQSPRYKVTKRGQDVALRCDPISGHVSLYWYRQALGQGPEFLTYFNYEAQQDKSGLPNDRFSAERPEGSISTLTIQRTEQRDSAMYRCASSSSHSLAGRVYEQYFGPGTRLTVT.

This rearrangement joins TRBV11-3 to TRBJ2-2; D perhaps matches TRBD2 (5 bases). CDR1 and CDR2 (germline): SGHNT, YENEEA. The CDR3 consists of 13 residues. Trimming removed 1 base at V and 7 bases at J, with 7 bases between. CDR3 sequence reads: CASSLVRGGELFF. CDR3 in DNA: TGTGCCAGCAGCTTAGTACGGGGCGGGGAGCTGTTTTTT.

This chain joins TRBV18 and TRBJ1-1, with D perhaps matching TRBD1 (6 bases). Trimming cost V 1 base and J 2 bases, with 11 bases left between them. The length of the CDR3 is 15 residues. Germline V gives CDR1 KGHSH, CDR2 LQKENI. In DNA, the CDR3 is TGTGCCAGCTCACCACGGGCAGGGGATAACACTGAAGCTTTCTTT. It yields the protein CASSPRAGDNTEAFF.

This rearrangement joins TRBV15 to TRBJ1-4; tentative D call: TRBD1 (6 bases). The V gene lost 0 bases and the J gene lost 5 bases, with 10 bases spanning the gap. CDR1 LNHNV and CDR2 YYDKDF come from the germline V gene (reference sequence). The CDR3 runs to 15 residues. The CDR3 reads CATSRDRGQNEKLFF. The CDR3 DNA reads as TGTGCCACCAGCAGAGATCGAGGACAGAATGAAAAACTGTTTTTT.

The gene calls are TRBV9 and TRBJ1-3; D is uncertain. V was cut by 3 bases and J by 0 bases, with 7 bases left in between. This CDR3 has 14 amino acids. Germline V CDR1 and CDR2: SGDLS, YYNGEE. CDR3 protein: CASSAGLSGNTIYF. CDR3 bases: TGTGCCAGCAGCGCCGGTCTCTCTGGAAACACCATATATTTT.

The chain carries TRBV6-5 and TRBJ2-3, with D possibly TRBD1 on 6 matching bases. The CDR3 has 15 residues. The ends were cut back, 7 bases at V and 0 bases at J, with 14 bases in the middle. Germline assignment: CDR1 MNHEY and CDR2 SVGAGI. CDR3 nucleotide sequence: TGTGCCAGCATTAGTCGGACAGAGAGCACAGATACGCAGTATTTT. It translates to CASISRTESTDTQYF.

This chain joins TRBV30 and TRBJ1-2; 7 bases align to TRBD1. This CDR3 has 14 amino acids. Germline lookup yields CDR1 GTSNPN and CDR2 SVGIG (reference sequence). The trim removed 2 bases at V and 7 bases at J, leaving 10 bases unmatched. This CDR3 is CAWSSTQGVAGYTF. CDR3 bases: TGTGCCTGGAGTTCAACGCAGGGGGTGGCTGGCTACACCTTC.

The count of this clone is one. CDR3 loop: CASSTIQGRGGYTF. The CDR3 coding sequence is TGTGCCAGCAGCACGATACAGGGGCGAGGGGGCTACACCTTC. V and J are TRBV3-1 (or the pseudogene TRBV3-2) and TRBJ1-2; 7 nucleotides line up with TRBD1. Germline trimming cut 5 bases from V and 8 bases from J; bases unmatched to any gene: 11. The V gene's germline CDR1 is LGHDT and CDR2 YNNKEL (reference sequence). CDR3 length: 14 residues.

With respect to this clone: At one end the junction does not follow the germline gene, possibly because of a read error. The chain uses TRBV3-1 (or the pseudogene TRBV3-2) and TRBJ2-4; 10 bases line up with TRBD2. The germline V gene has CDR1 LGHDT and CDR2 YNNKEL (reference sequence). CDR3 length equals 12 residues. CDR3 region: CASSHTSGAPDF. CDR3 in DNA: TGTGCCAGCAGCCACACTAGCGGGGCCCCGGACTTC.

The chain couples TRBV9 to TRBJ1-2, with D perhaps matching TRBD1 (5 bases). The CDR3 has 14 residues. The germline CDR1 and CDR2 sequences are SGDLS and YYNGEE. The germline V and J ends were trimmed by 1 base and 8 bases, with 15 bases remaining between them. The CDR3 loop is CASSVTVQGWGYTF. CDR3 DNA sequence: TGTGCCAGCAGCGTAACAGTCCAGGGCTGGGGCTACACCTTC.

The rearrangement joins TRBV7-3 to TRBJ2-6, with D unclear. Germline V lookup: CDR1 SGHTA, CDR2 FQGTGA. The CDR3 has 14 residues. Trimming shortened V by 4 bases and J by 2 bases, and 6 bases separated the two germline ends. CDR3 in amino acids: CASSSTTGANVLTF. In DNA form, the CDR3 reads TGTGCCAGCAGCTCGACAACTGGGGCCAACGTCCTGACTTTC.

The rearrangement joins TRBV5-4 to TRBJ2-1; TRBD2 might be the D (5 bases). CDR1 and CDR2 from the germline V gene are SGHNT and YYREEE (reference sequence). The germline V and J ends were trimmed by 4 bases and 11 bases, with 10 bases remaining between them. The CDR3 length is 11 residues. CDR3 nucleotides: TGTGCCAGCAGCCAGGACTGGAAGCAGTTCTTC. It translates to CASSQDWKQFF.

The chain combines TRBV7-9 with TRBJ2-1, with a possible D match to TRBD2 (5 bases). This CDR3 comprises 14 residues. Trimming left V 10 bases short and J 7 bases short, with 20 bases between. Germline lookup yields CDR1 SEHNR and CDR2 FQNEAQ (reference sequence). The CDR3 DNA reads TGTGCCACCTCACCCTCTTACGGACTGAATGAGCAGTTCTTC. Translated: CATSPSYGLNEQFF.

The chain uses TRBV4-2 and TRBJ2-2; 9 bases line up with TRBD2. The CDR3 contains 16 residues. Germline lookup yields CDR1 LGHNA and CDR2 YNFKEQ. V was pared by 5 bases and J by 7 bases, with 11 bases of the junction left unmatched. Here the CDR3 reads CASSGLAGFRGGELFF. The DNA for the CDR3 is TGTGCCAGCAGCGGCCTAGCGGGATTTCGGGGCGGGGAGCTGTTTTTT.

This clone was counted once. This rearrangement joins TRBV4-2 to TRBJ2-5, with TRBD2 matching over 12 bases. Per the germline V gene, CDR1 is LGHNA and CDR2 is YNFKEQ. The CDR3 extends over 18 amino acids. The trim removed 0 bases at V and 6 bases at J, leaving 11 bases unmatched. The CDR3 nucleotides are TGTGCCAGCAGCCAAGAATCCGGGACTAGCGGGCCTTCAAAGACCCAGTACTTC. Protein: CASSQESGTSGPSKTQYF.

The V call is TRBV30, the J call TRBJ1-2; D possibly corresponds to TRBD1 (5 bases). The CDR3 sequence is 13 residues long. Germline loops: CDR1 GTSNPN, CDR2 SVGIG (reference sequence). Trimming took off 2 bases at V and 6 bases at J, with 13 bases between the two ends. Here the CDR3 reads CAWSTDSWDGYTF. CDR3 nucleotides: TGTGCCTGGAGTACAGACAGCTGGGATGGCTACACCTTC.

The rearrangement uses TRBV28 and TRBJ2-2, with 12 bases matching TRBD2. In germline, CDR1 is MDHEN, CDR2 SYDVKM. The CDR3 runs to 21 residues. Trimming cost V 5 bases and J 5 bases; bases outside gene matches: 21. CDR3 loop: CASSTRLAGVGALGWTGELFF. Written as DNA, the CDR3 is TGTGCCAGCAGTACACGACTAGCGGGAGTAGGAGCGCTAGGTTGGACCGGGGAGCTGTTTTTT. Full variable domain (outside the CDR3, taken from reference TRBV28 and TRBJ2-2): DVKVTQSSRYLVKRTGEKVFLECVQDMDHENMFWYRQDPGLGLRLIYFSYDVKMKEKGDIPEGYSVSREKKERFSLILESASTNQTSMYLCASSTRLAGVGALGWTGELFFGEGSRLTVL.

This clone has only one observation. The chain couples TRBV9 to TRBJ1-2; D might be TRBD1 (6 bases). V lost 3 bases and J lost 4, with 16 bases in between. CDR3 length: 15 amino acids. Germline V gene data show CDR1 as SGDLS and CDR2 as YYNGEE. The CDR3 spells CASSGQDGARYGYTF. Written as DNA, the CDR3 is TGTGCCAGCAGCGGACAGGACGGGGCCCGCTATGGCTACACCTTC.

The rearrangement uses TRBV5-6 and TRBJ2-3; D is unclear. The CDR3 length is 15 residues. Germline V gives CDR1 SGHDT, CDR2 YYEEEE. V lost 4 bases, J lost 3 bases, and 15 bases lay in between. CDR3 sequence reads: CASSLTQTITDTQYF. For the CDR3, the DNA is TGTGCCAGCAGCCTCACACAGACAATTACAGATACGCAGTATTTT.

The chain employs TRBV19 and TRBJ2-2; D remains unclear. CDR1 and CDR2 (germline): LNHDA, SQIVND (reference sequence). With 3 bases removed from V and 0 bases from J, the gap between germline ends came to 5 bases. The CDR3 is made up of 14 amino acids. CDR3: CASSMNTNTGELFF. In nucleotides, the CDR3 is TGTGCCAGTAGTATGAACACGAACACCGGGGAGCTGTTTTTT.

This clone was seen once. CDR3 protein: CASSSTGVAVGAFF. The CDR3 DNA sequence: TGTGCCAGCAGCTCGACAGGGGTTGCGGTGGGAGCTTTCTTT. The chain recombines TRBV5-6 with TRBJ1-1; 8 positions agree with TRBD1. Germline V CDR1 and CDR2: SGHDT, YYEEEE. V lost 3 bases and J lost 10; bases outside the gene matches: 11. The CDR3 sequence is 14 residues long.

V is TRBV5-1 and J is TRBJ2-7; D possibly corresponds to TRBD1 (6 bases). From germline, CDR1 is SGHRS and CDR2 YFSETQ. This CDR3 is 15 amino acids long. Trimming shortened V by 0 bases and J by 6 bases, and 16 bases separated the two germline ends. CDR3 sequence: CASSLDTGRGGEQYF. In DNA form, the CDR3 reads TGCGCCAGCAGCTTGGACACAGGGAGAGGAGGCGAGCAGTACTTC.

This clone was found a few times. This sequence joins TRBV11-3 and TRBJ2-1; maybe TRBD2 (6 bases). The CDR3 consists of 15 residues. Trimming removed 2 bases from V and 8 bases from J, with 16 bases in between. Germline lookup yields CDR1 SGHNT and CDR2 YENEEA. CDR3 nucleotides: TGTGCCAGCAGCTTAACGGGGGACCGCGTCGATGAGCAGTTCTTC. The encoded protein is CASSLTGDRVDEQFF.

V and J are TRBV7-2 and TRBJ2-1, with TRBD2 matching over 11 bases. In germline, CDR1 is SGHTA, CDR2 FQGNSA. This CDR3 has 17 residues. V was clipped by 1 base and J by 10 bases; unmatched bases: 12. Written as DNA, the CDR3 is TGTGCCAGCAGCTTAGGGGGGTCGGGACTAGCGGTGAACGAGCAGTTCTTC. Its protein product is CASSLGGSGLAVNEQFF.

This clone has only a few counts. The J gene is TRBJ2-1, the V gene TRBV6-5, with TRBD2 matching 12 bases. Germline V gene sequence: CDR1 MNHEY, CDR2 SVGAGI. With V trimmed by 4 bases and J by 13 bases, 11 bases remained unmatched. The CDR3 contains 15 residues. The CDR3 DNA reads as TGTGCCAGCAGTTGGCTAGCGGGAGGGCCAATTTTACAGTTCTTC. Its protein product is CASSWLAGGPILQFF.